The 9 T cell receptor beta chains listed next were all sequenced from one sample in a study of blood T cell repertoires in COVID-19 (dated by TCRdb to the early 2020s). The library was generated by the immunoSEQ multiplex PCR assay. TCRdb holds this immuneACCESS table with in-frame rearrangements only. Some clones are missing; in checked studies, unresolved V genes explain under half, and the rest has no known cause. For this sample the table gives under 350,000 clones, of which roughly 83% were detected only once. The ten largest clonotypes hold over 4.5% of the sample. Material: peripheral blood. The receptors originated from a man aged 60 to 69 who had recovered from COVID-19.

V gene TRBV19 combines with J gene TRBJ2-1; TRBD1 agrees at 8 bases. CDR3 length: 15 residues. V trimming: 4 bases; J trimming: 1 base; junction bases outside the gene matches: 3. Germline CDR1 and CDR2: LNHDA and SQIVND (reference sequence). The CDR3 is CASSTRQGSYNEQFF. The CDR3 region has the DNA TGTGCCAGTAGTACCCGACAGGGGTCCTACAATGAGCAGTTCTTC.

This clone has just a few counts. The chain recombines TRBV12-3 or TRBV12-4 with TRBJ1-2; D uncertain. With 5 bases removed from V and 4 bases from J, the gap between germline ends came to 11 bases. This CDR3 has 13 amino acids. Here the CDR3 DNA reads TGTGCCAGCAGTCCCGCTAATCTCTATGGCTACACCTTC. Amino acids: CASSPANLYGYTF.

This clone was detected once. The chain couples TRBV28 to TRBJ2-1; 7 bases match TRBD2. Germline lookup yields CDR1 MDHEN and CDR2 SYDVKM. V was clipped by 2 bases and J by 0 bases; unmatched bases: 1. This CDR3 contains 15 residues. CDR3 coding DNA: TGTGCCAGCAGTTTAGGCGGGAGCTCCTACAATGAGCAGTTCTTC. Translated: CASSLGGSSYNEQFF.

The J gene is TRBJ2-7, the V gene TRBV18, with 8 positions matching TRBD1. The germline CDR1 and CDR2 sequences are KGHSH and LQKENI. V lost 2 bases, J lost 7 bases, and 7 bases stayed unmatched. This CDR3 region has 14 residues. In nucleotides, the CDR3 is TGTGCCAGCTCACCATTGGGACAGGCTCTAGAGCAGTACTTC. As protein: CASSPLGQALEQYF.

This chain uses TRBV5-1 with TRBJ2-5, with D maybe TRBD1 (6 bases). The CDR3 length is 15 residues. Germline CDR1 is SGHRS and CDR2 is YFSETQ. Trimming left V 0 bases short and J 4 bases short, with 13 bases between. In DNA, the CDR3 is TGCGCCAGCAGCTTGGTACCGTCAGGGGCAGAGACCCAGTACTTC. This sequence encodes CASSLVPSGAETQYF.

This clone was picked up a small number of times. The chain couples TRBV27 to TRBJ2-1; no clear D. The CDR3 covers 14 residues. Germline CDR1 is MNHEY and CDR2 is SMNVEV (reference sequence). Trimming removed 6 bases from V and 2 bases from J, with 11 bases in between. CDR3 sequence reads: CASSPSVTYNEQFF. Written as DNA, the CDR3 is TGTGCCAGCAGCCCCTCCGTTACCTACAATGAGCAGTTCTTC.

The rearrangement joins TRBV30 to TRBJ2-3, with D unresolved. The CDR3 consists of 16 residues. CDR1 and CDR2 from the germline V gene are GTSNPN and SVGIG (reference sequence). V was shortened by 0 bases and J by 0 bases, with 13 bases between the two germline ends. The CDR3 here is CAWSVWASPSTDTQYF. The CDR3 nucleotides are TGTGCCTGGAGTGTTTGGGCCAGTCCTAGCACAGATACGCAGTATTTT. The full variable domain, with the rest looked up from reference TRBV30 and TRBJ2-3, is SQTIHQWPATLVQPVGSPLSLECTVEGTSNPNLYWYRQAAGRGLQLLFYSVGIGQISSEVPQNLSASRPQDRQFILSSKKLLLSDSGFYLCAWSVWASPSTDTQYFGPGTRLTVL.

This sequence joins TRBV7-3 and TRBJ2-3, with TRBD1 as a possible D gene (6 bases). Between the trimmed V and J ends, which lost 5 bases and 2 bases, there was a span of 11 bases. The germline V gene encodes CDR1 SGHTA and CDR2 FQGTGA. CDR3 size: 14 residues. Here the CDR3 reads CASSPQGFTDTQYF. CDR3 in DNA: TGTGCCAGCAGCCCTCAGGGGTTCACAGATACGCAGTATTTT.

This chain links TRBV28 with TRBJ2-6; 8 nucleotides agree with TRBD1. The CDR3 runs 16 residues. The J segment lost 4 bases and the V segment lost 4 bases, leaving 6 bases of the junction unmatched. From germline, CDR1 is MDHEN and CDR2 SYDVKM. This CDR3 reads CASSSPGGAGANVLTF. The DNA for the CDR3 is TGTGCCAGCAGTTCCCCAGGGGGCGCGGGGGCCAACGTCCTGACTTTC.